Sequencing of this T cell receptor beta chain was carried out in a study of T cells in localized non-small cell lung cancer. The table lists this clone with a few counts. Assay used: immunoSEQ multiplex PCR; TCRdb lists only in-frame clones, some missing. This repertoire shows around 30,000 clones, approximately 90% found once; its top ten account for over 25%. The ends were cut back, 1 base at V and 4 bases at J, with 5 bases in the middle. Germline CDR1 and CDR2: GTSNPN and SVGIG (reference sequence). The CDR3 consists of 12 residues. The chain has TRBV30 and TRBJ1-3; D is undetermined. The TCR originated in a female donor older than 55 with stage I lung adenocarcinoma. This material consisted of peripheral blood, taken before any cancer treatment. In DNA, the CDR3 is TGTGCCTGGAGTGCGTCGGGAAACACCATATATTTT. Translation: CAWSASGNTIYF.